A selection of T cell receptor beta chains follows, all from one sample in a study of T-cell reconstitution after alpha-beta-depleted transplantation in children. From the PCR reads, TCRdb called clonotypes with MiXCR, one entry per CDR3 protein. The sample includes 300,000 to 350,000 distinct CDR3 sequences, about a sixth of them seen just once. Sequenced material: PBMCs, mostly from graft donor cells, taken 360 days after TCRalphabeta/CD19-depleted stem cell transplant. The receptors were sampled from a male patient aged 2-15 years who had a stem cell transplant for acute lymphoblastic leukemia, so the T cells may come from the graft donor. Both conserved end residues are part of each CDR3. A D gene is named only where the DNA matches it firmly. A clone size is listed for some rows: how often the clone was seen (once, few, many), or a class if it is expanded.

D gene	J gene	clone size	V gene	CDR3 DNA	CDR3 protein
TRBD2	TRBJ2-4	few	TRBV28	TGTGCCAGCAGTTTCAGGTCGCTAGCGGGGTTAGCCAAAAACATTCAGTACTTC	CASSFRSLAGLAKNIQYF
TRBD2	TRBJ2-1	NA	TRBV29-1	TGCAGCGTTGAACGAGCGGGAGGTTTCTACAATGAGCAGTTCTTC	CSVERAGGFYNEQFF
TRBD2	TRBJ2-7	few	TRBV20-1	TGCAGTGCTAGAGACCGACTAGCTTGGGAGCAGTACTTC	CSARDRLAWEQYF
NA	TRBJ2-6	NA	TRBV6-2/TRBV6-3	TGTGCCAGCAGTTACGAGTCGGGGCGGGGTTATGGGGCCAACGTCCTGACTTTC	CASSYESGRGYGANVLTF
TRBD1	TRBJ1-2	few	TRBV6-1	TGTGCCACCGGACTGGGACAGGGATTATGGGTCTATGGCTACACCTTC	CATGLGQGLWVYGYTF
NA	TRBJ2-4	NA	TRBV12-3/TRBV12-4	TGTGCCAGCAGTTTCAGGGGCGGGTCCAAAAACATTCAGTACTTC	CASSFRGGSKNIQYF
TRBD2	TRBJ2-1	many	TRBV9	TGTGCCAGCAGCGCGACTAGCGGGATTTCGTTATCCTACAATGAGCAGTTCTTC	CASSATSGISLSYNEQFF
NA	TRBJ2-7	few	TRBV10-3	TGTGCCATCAGTGAAGGGGCAACACCTATGGGCCCCTCCTACGAGCAGTACTTC	CAISEGATPMGPSYEQYF
NA	TRBJ2-3	few	TRBV7-2	TGTGCCAGCACCTCGAACTGGGTAGCCACAGATACGCAGTATTTT	CASTSNWVATDTQYF
NA	TRBJ2-1	NA	TRBV10-3	TGTGCCATCACCCGGGACCTTTATAATGAGCAGTTCTTC	CAITRDLYNEQFF
NA	TRBJ1-3	NA	TRBV29-1	TGCAGCGTTCCGTCCACCGACAACAGAAACACCATATATTTT	CSVPSTDNRNTIYF
TRBD1	TRBJ2-3	few	TRBV7-2	TGTGCCAGCAGCTTGGGGACAGCCCGCACAGATACGCAGTATTTT	CASSLGTARTDTQYF
NA	TRBJ2-7	NA	TRBV30	TGTGCCTGGAGTGTATTCGGGCCCTCCTACGAGCAGTACTTC	CAWSVFGPSYEQYF
TRBD2	TRBJ2-1	many	TRBV20-1	TGCAGTGCTCTTAATAGCGGGAGCTCCTACAATGAGCAGTTCTTC	CSALNSGSSYNEQFF
TRBD1	TRBJ2-3	few	TRBV28	TGTGCCAGCAGTTACAGGACAGGGGGCGCAGATACGCAGTATTTT	CASSYRTGGADTQYF
TRBD2	TRBJ2-3	NA	TRBV29-1	TGCAGCGTTGTCCTAGCGGGAGAGAGAGATACGCAGTATTTT	CSVVLAGERDTQYF
NA	TRBJ2-5	few	TRBV5-1	TGCGCCAGCAGCTGGGGGAACCAAGAGACCCAGTACTTC	CASSWGNQETQYF
TRBD2	TRBJ2-7	few	TRBV5-1	TGCGCCAGCAGCTTGGTTACTAGCGGCCCACCACACGAGCAGTACTTC	CASSLVTSGPPHEQYF
TRBD2	TRBJ2-5	many	TRBV20-1	TGCAGTGCAGAAACTAGCGGGAGGGCCTTTGGAGAGACCCAGTACTTC	CSAETSGRAFGETQYF
TRBD2	TRBJ2-5	NA	TRBV4-2	TGTGCCAGCAGCCAATGGGGACTAGCGGGTGAGGAGACCCAGTACTTC	CASSQWGLAGEETQYF
NA	TRBJ2-2	few	TRBV4-3	TGCGCCAGCAGCCAAGAGCCCAGGAGCGACACCGGGGAGCTGTTTTTT	CASSQEPRSDTGELFF
NA	TRBJ2-7	NA	TRBV6-2/TRBV6-3	TGTGCCAGCAGTTATGCGGGATTCTACGAGCAGTACTTC	CASSYAGFYEQYF
NA	TRBJ2-1	NA	TRBV6-5	TGTGCCAGCAGTTTGTGGGCGGGTACCCACGATGAGCAGTTCTTC	CASSLWAGTHDEQFF
NA	TRBJ1-5	many	TRBV4-3	TGCGCCAGCAGCCAAGACGGACTCGGCGGTCAGCCCCAGCATTTT	CASSQDGLGGQPQHF
TRBD1	TRBJ1-1	few	TRBV10-3	TGTGCCATCAGTGTGGGGGTGGGACAGGGGAACACTGAAGCTTTCTTT	CAISVGVGQGNTEAFF
NA	TRBJ2-7	few	TRBV6-6	TGTGCCAGCAGGCGGAGCTCCTACGAGCAGTACTTC	CASRRSSYEQYF
NA	TRBJ2-2	NA	TRBV5-4	TGTGCCAGCAGCTCCTGGCCCCTCCGAGGGGAGCTGTTTTTT	CASSSWPLRGELFF
NA	TRBJ1-1	few	TRBV27	TGTGCCAGCAGTTTAGAAGCAGGTATGAACACTGAAGCTTTCTTT	CASSLEAGMNTEAFF
NA	TRBJ2-1	few	TRBV20-1	TGCAGTGCTAGTTCCGGAACCTCCTACAATGAGCAGTTCTTC	CSASSGTSYNEQFF
TRBD2	TRBJ2-7	NA	TRBV12-3/TRBV12-4	TGTGCCAGCAGTTTTGGGAGGGATGACTACGAGCAGTACTTC	CASSFGRDDYEQYF
NA	TRBJ1-4	few	TRBV5-4	TGTGCCAGCAGCTTATCGGGGAAACTGTTTTTT	CASSLSGKLFF
TRBD2	TRBJ2-2	many	TRBV6-1	TGTGCCAGCAGTGCCGGACTAGCGGGAGTCGGGGAGCTGTTTTTT	CASSAGLAGVGELFF
NA	TRBJ2-5	NA	TRBV20-1	TGCAGTGCTAGAGATCGAGGGATCCCCCAAGAGACCCAGTACTTC	CSARDRGIPQETQYF
NA	TRBJ2-7	many	TRBV20-1	TGCAGTGCTAGGCGGGACTCGAAATCCTACGAGCAGTACTTC	CSARRDSKSYEQYF
NA	TRBJ1-3	many	TRBV3-1	TGTGCCAGCAGCCAAGCAACAGCGGGTTCTGGAAACACCATATATTTT	CASSQATAGSGNTIYF
NA	TRBJ2-6	NA	TRBV7-9	TGTGCCAGCAGCTTAGTGCAACTCTCTGGGGCCAACGTCCTGACTTTC	CASSLVQLSGANVLTF
NA	TRBJ2-2	NA	TRBV25-1	TGTGCCAGCAGTGAATACACAGGCTACATCGGGGAGCTGTTTTTT	CASSEYTGYIGELFF
NA	TRBJ2-7	few	TRBV7-2	TGTGCCAGCAGTTACTATACAGGCTCCTACGAGCAGTACTTC	CASSYYTGSYEQYF
NA	TRBJ2-4	NA	TRBV6-1	TGTGCCAGCAGTACCGTCCCACAGGGCAGCCAGTACTTC	CASSTVPQGSQYF
TRBD1	TRBJ1-3	NA	TRBV7-2	TGTGCCAGCAGCTTTTACAGGGGAAACTCTGGAAACACCATATATTTT	CASSFYRGNSGNTIYF
TRBD1	TRBJ2-7	NA	TRBV12-3/TRBV12-4	TGTGCCAGCAGCCGGACAGGGACCTCCTACGAGCAGTACTTC	CASSRTGTSYEQYF
NA	TRBJ2-7	few	TRBV10-3	TGTGCCATCAGTCCCAACCCCTACGAGCAGTACTTC	CAISPNPYEQYF
NA	TRBJ1-1	NA	TRBV20-1	TGCAGTGCTGCATCAGACAGGACGAACACTGAAGCTTTCTTT	CSAASDRTNTEAFF
NA	TRBJ1-1	many	TRBV4-1	TGCGCCAGCAGCCAAGAATCCGACACTGAAGCTTTCTTT	CASSQESDTEAFF
NA	TRBJ1-1	many	TRBV7-6	TGTGCCAGCAGCTTTGACATGGGAATGAACACTGAAGCTTTCTTT	CASSFDMGMNTEAFF
TRBD2	TRBJ2-3	few	TRBV7-9	TGTGCCAGCAGCCTAGGGTCAGCGGGAGCGGTAGATACGCAGTATTTT	CASSLGSAGAVDTQYF
NA	TRBJ1-2	NA	TRBV4-2	TGTGCCAGCAGCCAAGGGCTCACAGGGACGGACTATGGCTACACCTTC	CASSQGLTGTDYGYTF
NA	TRBJ2-1	few	TRBV6-2/TRBV6-3	TGTGCCAGCAGTTACTCGTGGTACAATGAGCAGTTCTTC	CASSYSWYNEQFF
NA	TRBJ2-4	few	TRBV25-1	TGTGCCAGCAGTGAATACGCCACAGGGGAGGCGGACATTCAGTACTTC	CASSEYATGEADIQYF
TRBD2	TRBJ2-6	many	TRBV4-1	TGCGCCAGCAGCCATAGTGGGAGGGCTGGGGCCAACGTCCTGACTTTC	CASSHSGRAGANVLTF
TRBD1	TRBJ2-7	few	TRBV12-3/TRBV12-4	TGTGCCAGCAGACGCCGGACAGGGCCCTACGAGCAGTACTTC	CASRRRTGPYEQYF
TRBD1	TRBJ2-6	NA	TRBV7-2	TGTGCCAGCAGCCAAAGGGGGCTCAGGGCCAACGTCCTGACTTTC	CASSQRGLRANVLTF
NA	TRBJ2-5	NA	TRBV12-3/TRBV12-4	TGTGCCAGCAGCCTTAGGGGTAGCGGCCATCAAGAGACCCAGTACTTC	CASSLRGSGHQETQYF
TRBD1	TRBJ1-2	many	TRBV5-5	TGTGCCAGCAGCCCGGACAGGGCTGGCTACACCTTC	CASSPDRAGYTF